Listed below are T cell receptor beta chains from one sample, sequenced in a study of technical replicates of blood from several donors. Here immunoSEQ multiplex PCR was the method, and the copy in TCRdb shows in-frame clones only, minus some. This table holds approximately 60,000 clones, more than 75% found once. Material: PBMCs. Receptors were obtained from a human donor in good health. Some clones in this sample may be carry-over from other donors' samples. CDR3s include the opening cysteine and the closing phenylalanine or tryptophan. D genes are given only for firm matches. Rows may omit the clone size; those that give it use once, few, many or a size class.

TRBJ2-5 | TRBV5-8 | NA | NA | TGTGCCAGCGGGTTGGAGCGGCGGACCCAGTACTTC | CASGLERRTQYF
TRBJ1-2 | TRBV6-1 | TRBD1 | NA | TGTGCCAGCAGTCGAGGGGGCACTAACTATGGCTACACCTTC | CASSRGGTNYGYTF
TRBJ1-2 | TRBV27 | NA | NA | TGTGCCAGCAGTCCTCACCGCGACCGGGACTACTATGGCTACACCTTC | CASSPHRDRDYYGYTF
TRBJ1-1 | TRBV27 | NA | once | TGTGCCAGCAAACAGGGTAGTAAAACTGAAGCTTTCTTT | CASKQGSKTEAFF
TRBJ1-2 | TRBV19 | NA | NA | TGTGCCACCGATCAGGGCGTAGGCTACACCTTC | CATDQGVGYTF
TRBJ1-5 | TRBV7-9 | NA | NA | TGTGCCAGCAGCTTAGCGGGGGGTGGACCTAGCAATCAGCCCCAGCATTTT | CASSLAGGGPSNQPQHF
TRBJ1-1 | TRBV7-9 | TRBD1 | few | TGTGCCAGCAGCCGGACAGGTATGAACACTGAAGCTTTCTTT | CASSRTGMNTEAFF
TRBJ1-1 | TRBV5-4 | NA | NA | TGTGCCAGCAGTCCGGAGGGCACTGAAGCTTTCTTT | CASSPEGTEAFF
TRBJ2-7 | TRBV11-2 | TRBD1 | few | TGTGCCAGCAGCTTAGCCCCGGGACAGGGCTACGAGCAGTACTTC | CASSLAPGQGYEQYF
TRBJ2-2 | TRBV5-1 | NA | NA | TGCGCCAGCAGCTTCCCCCTAGCCGGAGGGAACACCGGGGAGCTGTTTTTT | CASSFPLAGGNTGELFF
TRBJ2-1 | TRBV30 | TRBD1 | NA | TGTGCCTGGAGTTGGGACAGGGGGCTCCCTGAGCAGTTCTTC | CAWSWDRGLPEQFF
TRBJ2-7 | TRBV7-8 | NA | NA | TGTGCCAGCAGCTGGGTTGACAGATACGAGCAGTACTTC | CASSWVDRYEQYF
TRBJ1-1 | TRBV7-3 | NA | NA | TGTGCCAGCAGCTCCAACCGGGACACTGAAGCTTTCTTT | CASSSNRDTEAFF
TRBJ2-5 | TRBV4-3 | TRBD2 | NA | TGCGCCAGCAGCCAAGCCGGGAGGGCCGGAGAGACCCAGTACTTC | CASSQAGRAGETQYF
TRBJ2-3 | TRBV14 | TRBD2 | NA | TGTGCCAGCAGCCCCCCGGGGCTAGCGGGAGGTCGAAGCACAGATACGCAGTATTTT | CASSPPGLAGGRSTDTQYF
TRBJ2-1 | TRBV7-3 | NA | NA | TGTGCCAGCAGCTTAGCGGGGACTCAGAAGTACAATGAGCAGTTCTTC | CASSLAGTQKYNEQFF
TRBJ2-2 | TRBV19 | TRBD2 | NA | TGTGCCAGTAGTATAGGACTAGCGGGGAGGCACACCGGGGAGCTGTTTTTT | CASSIGLAGRHTGELFF
TRBJ2-3 | TRBV18 | NA | NA | TGTGCCAGCTCACGGGTCGGGAGCACAGATACGCAGTATTTT | CASSRVGSTDTQYF
TRBJ2-1 | TRBV7-6 | TRBD2 | NA | TGTGCCAGCAGCTTTGAGGCGGGGGGGCCTTACAATGAGCAGTTCTTC | CASSFEAGGPYNEQFF
TRBJ2-7 | TRBV5-4 | TRBD2 | NA | TGTGCCAGCAGGCGTGACAGGGGGACTAGCGGGAGCGAGCAGTACTTC | CASRRDRGTSGSEQYF
TRBJ1-5 | TRBV11-2 | TRBD1 | NA | TGTGCCAGCAGCCGACAGGGCGATCAGCCCCAGCATTTT | CASSRQGDQPQHF
TRBJ1-2 | TRBV13 | NA | once | TGTGCCAGCAGACGCCAGGGGAGTCTTGGCTACACCTTC | CASRRQGSLGYTF
TRBJ2-5 | TRBV4-2 | TRBD2 | NA | TGTGCCAGCAGCCTGGGCGGGGGGGCCGGGGAGACCCAGTACTTC | CASSLGGGAGETQYF
TRBJ1-1 | TRBV19 | NA | NA | TGTGCCAGTAGTAGGGGAGAGACAATGAACACTGAAGCTTTCTTT | CASSRGETMNTEAFF
TRBJ2-7 | TRBV11-2 | NA | NA | TGTGCCAGCAGCTCCCTCGGGCGGGGCCAAGAGCAGTACTTC | CASSSLGRGQEQYF
TRBJ1-3 | TRBV7-6 | TRBD1 | NA | TGTGCCAGCAGCTTAGGCCCTACAGGGGCTGGAAACACCATATATTTT | CASSLGPTGAGNTIYF
TRBJ2-2 | TRBV7-3 | NA | NA | TGTGCCAGCAGCTTCGGGGGGCACGCGAACACCGGGGAGCTGTTTTTT | CASSFGGHANTGELFF
TRBJ1-5 | TRBV7-2 | NA | NA | TGTGCCAGCAGCCGAGGAGGCAATCAGCCCCAGCATTTT | CASSRGGNQPQHF
TRBJ2-1 | TRBV7-6 | TRBD2 | once | TGTGCCAGCAGCTTTACTAGCGGGGGGGCCAATGAGCAGTTCTTC | CASSFTSGGANEQFF
TRBJ2-3 | TRBV9 | TRBD2 | NA | TGTGCCAGCAGCGAATGGGGGGGACCAGATACGCAGTATTTT | CASSEWGGPDTQYF
TRBJ2-1 | TRBV25-1 | TRBD2 | NA | TGTGCCAGCAGTGGGACTAGCGGGTTCTACAATGAGCAGTTCTTC | CASSGTSGFYNEQFF
TRBJ2-3 | TRBV19 | TRBD2 | NA | TGTGCCAGTAGTATAGGGACTAGCGCCACAGATACGCAGTATTTT | CASSIGTSATDTQYF
TRBJ1-2 | TRBV19 | NA | NA | TGTGCCAGTAGTATAGTAGGAGGACAGTACTATGGCTACACCTTC | CASSIVGGQYYGYTF
TRBJ2-3 | TRBV25-1 | NA | once | TGTGCCAGCAGTGAAATTAGGAGGTACGGCACAGATACGCAGTATTTT | CASSEIRRYGTDTQYF
TRBJ1-1 | TRBV5-1 | NA | once | TGCGCCAGCAGCTTGTCTGGGAGCGAAGCTTTCTTT | CASSLSGSEAFF
TRBJ1-5 | TRBV2 | TRBD1 | NA | TGTGCCAGCATACAGGGGGCAAAAGATCAGCCCCAGCATTTT | CASIQGAKDQPQHF
TRBJ2-3 | TRBV27 | NA | NA | TGTGCCAGCAGTACCCCCCCCCGGGATACGCAGTATTTT | CASSTPPRDTQYF
TRBJ2-5 | TRBV19 | TRBD1 | NA | TGTGCCAGTAGTATACGTACCGTGACAGGGGATAAAGAGACCCAGTACTTC | CASSIRTVTGDKETQYF
TRBJ1-1 | TRBV15 | TRBD1 | few | TGTGCCACCGGGGAAGAAGGACAGGACTTTTCTAACACTGAAGCTTTCTTT | CATGEEGQDFSNTEAFF
TRBJ1-6 | TRBV11-2 | TRBD1 | NA | TGTGCCAGCAGCTCCCTCCGACAGGGACGAAATTCACCCCTCCACTTT | CASSSLRQGRNSPLHF
TRBJ1-5 | TRBV4-1 | TRBD1 | once | TGCGCCAGCAGCCAAGCAGTGACAGGGGGAATTCAGCCCCAGCATTTT | CASSQAVTGGIQPQHF
TRBJ2-7 | TRBV2 | TRBD1 | NA | TGTGCCAGCATGGACAGGTCCAGCTCCTACGAGCAGTACTTC | CASMDRSSSYEQYF
TRBJ1-1 | TRBV4-3 | NA | NA | TGCGCCAGCAGCCAAGACAGGGCCCGGGGGTCGGAAGCTTTCTTT | CASSQDRARGSEAFF
TRBJ2-3 | TRBV5-1 | TRBD2 | once | TGCGCCAGCAGCTTGGGTGGCGGGGGGACAGATACGCAGTATTTT | CASSLGGGGTDTQYF
TRBJ1-6 | TRBV6-6 | NA | NA | TGTGCCAGCAGCCAAAGGGGGGGCCAGGCTAATTCACCCCTCCACTTT | CASSQRGGQANSPLHF
TRBJ2-1 | TRBV5-6 | NA | NA | TGTGCCAGCAGCTTGCGGGGTTCTGAGCAGTTCTTC | CASSLRGSEQFF
TRBJ1-2 | TRBV9 | TRBD1 | NA | TGTGCCAGCAGCGTAGAGGGGGCGAGTAACTATGGCTACACCTTC | CASSVEGASNYGYTF
TRBJ2-1 | TRBV7-8 | TRBD2 | NA | TGTGCCAGCAGCCCCGGGACTAGCGGGACAGACAATGAGCAGTTCTTC | CASSPGTSGTDNEQFF
TRBJ1-1 | TRBV28 | TRBD1 | NA | TGTGCCAGCAGTTTATCCGGACAGGGAAACACTGAAGCTTTCTTT | CASSLSGQGNTEAFF
TRBJ1-1 | TRBV7-8 | NA | NA | TGTGCCAGCAGCTTAGTGGGGGGAATGAACACTGAAGCTTTCTTT | CASSLVGGMNTEAFF